This TCR beta chain stems from a study of T cell responses to AZD1222 COVID-19 vaccine (dated by TCRdb to the early 2020s). As for the study more broadly: Because spike-specific TCR depth and breadth did not differ between the two schedules, AZD1222 recipients who got a second dose at roughly 4 weeks were pooled with those who got a second dose at roughly 12 weeks. A total of around 240 trial participants underwent TCR sequencing, of whom some 210 received two doses of AZD1222 and around 26 received two doses of the MenACWY control vaccine. Trial participants were enrolled into age subgroups of 18-55, 56-69 and 70-plus years, which contained about 150, 27 and 61 TCR-sequenced participants, respectively.

Summary of the overall study and its limitations: Participants were mostly white British and included more females than males, and it was suggested by the authors that clonal diversity may have been underestimated. Because no samples from the day 14 peak response were available, repertoires could be characterized only after the peak T cell response. A significant rise in spike-specific TCR breadth and depth was observed after two AZD1222 doses relative to day 0 and relative to MenACWY recipients. In the small 56-69-year group, the increase in depth fell short of significance, most likely because of low power. Reportedly, almost half of the unique spike-specific TCRs recognized epitopes lying outside the regions that are mutated in the B.1.351 and B.1.1.7 variants. CD4 TCRs associated with the vaccine covered the entire spike protein, and the dominant responses were in regions 160-218 and 743-854. Conclusions about previously exposed vaccinees were limited because only a handful of AZD1222 recipients were SARS-CoV-2 seropositive at baseline.

The CDR3 regions of human TCRbeta chains were analyzed by immunosequencing. In the authors' own workflow: Repertoire TCRs were checked for matches against a reference library of SARS-CoV-2-specific TCRs that had been generated using the MIRA antigen-specificity platform. Breadth was defined as the fraction of unique TCRs that were SARS-CoV-2-associated, and depth was defined as the fraction of total T cells that were SARS-CoV-2-associated. Using the MIRA data, each spike-specific TCR was assigned both to the spike region to which the TCR was reactive and to a CD4 or CD8 class. Log10-transformed breadth and depth values were compared by one-way ANOVA with Sidak's multiple comparisons tests. This immuneACCESS table, as held by TCRdb, lists in-frame sequences with V and J called but not all clones. Of the missing ones, under half trace to an unresolved V gene in checked studies; the others have no known cause. From that table come the V and J calls and clone size; the DNA was used to work out D and trimming. The sample profile shows about 55,000 clones; 87% of them were found once. Clones ranked in the top ten supply roughly 4% of the sample.

In the paper's terms, the time point label means: baseline before first vaccination. The vaccinee samples were drawn from two UK trials, COV001 and COV002, one of which was a single-blind randomized controlled phase 2/3 trial testing AZD1222 (ChAdOx1 nCoV-19) in healthy adults. For TCRbeta chain sequencing, PBMC samples from trial participants were taken at day 0 and at day 28 after the second dose. A remark on this clone: Its binding antigen is unknown. No base quality values were provided; no much bigger clone lies one nucleotide off.

V was cut back by 1 base and J by 1 base, leaving a gap of 7 bases between them. CDR1 and CDR2 were assigned from the germline V gene as MNHNS and SASEGT. The CDR3 holds 14 amino acids from the cysteine to the phenylalanine. Left in the record is the CDR3 DNA by itself, 42 bases read in frame from the first base. The clonotype was recovered from an adult in good health. In this chain, TRBV6-1 is recombined with TRBJ1-2, with no reliable assignment of the D segment. The sequencing here drew on peripheral blood, taken on day 0 of AZD1222 vaccination. The DNA is as follows: TGTGCCAGCAGTGAAGGACCGATTAACTATGGCTACACCTTC. The resulting protein is CASSEGPINYGYTF.